A single T cell receptor (beta chain) is shown here with its context. Germline loops: CDR1 MGHRA, CDR2 YSYEKL. The CDR3 contains 15 residues. The V end lost 2 bases, the J end lost 7 bases, and 17 bases lay between the germline ends. This entry is derived from a study of blood T cell repertoires in COVID-19. Clinical histories supplied by participants themselves formed the basis of cohort assignment. Assay: immunoSEQ multiplex PCR; the TCRdb copy retains only in-frame clones and omits some. Here the sample spans 200,000 or so clones, 80% to 85% being singletons. Sequenced: PBMCs or T cells enriched from blood (not recorded which). The J gene is TRBJ1-1, the V gene TRBV4-1; D gene ambiguous. The source of this sequence is a man in his forties who had recovered from COVID-19. The CDR3 spells CASSQRGQRRDEAFF. DNA for the CDR3: TGCGCCAGCAGCCAACGTGGGCAGAGGCGGGATGAAGCTTTCTTT.